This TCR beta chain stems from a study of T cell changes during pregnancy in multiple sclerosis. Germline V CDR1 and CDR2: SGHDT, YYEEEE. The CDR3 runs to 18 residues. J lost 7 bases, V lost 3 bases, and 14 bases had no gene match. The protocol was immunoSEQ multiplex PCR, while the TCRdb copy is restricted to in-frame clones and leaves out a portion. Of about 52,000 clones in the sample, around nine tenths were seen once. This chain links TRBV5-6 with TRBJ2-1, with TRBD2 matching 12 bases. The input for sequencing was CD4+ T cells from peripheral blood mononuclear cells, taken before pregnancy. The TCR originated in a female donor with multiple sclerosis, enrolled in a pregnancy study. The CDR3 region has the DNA TGTGCCAGCAGCTCGAGACTAGCGGGAGTCGAGTTGGGAAATGAGCAGTTCTTC. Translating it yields CASSSRLAGVELGNEQFF.